This entry describes one T cell receptor beta chain. Using immunoSEQ multiplex PCR, the repertoire was profiled, and TCRdb retains in-frame clones only, with some absent. The sample contains 84,000 or so clones, about 77% of which appear only once. This sample was included in a study of blood T cell repertoires in COVID-19. Trimming left V 6 bases short and J 5 bases short, with 16 bases between. The germline gives CDR1 MDHEN, CDR2 SYDVKM. The CDR3 contains 15 residues. The chain combines TRBV28 with TRBJ1-4; D unclear. What was sequenced was peripheral blood. The clonotype originates from a man between 65 and 85 years old with COVID-19, enrolled during active disease. The CDR3 DNA reads TGTGCCAGCAGCCCCCCCGCGACTACAAATGAAAAACTGTTTTTT. Encoded protein: CASSPPATTNEKLFF. Using reference TRBV28 and TRBJ1-4 for the parts outside the CDR3, the full variable domain is DVKVTQSSRYLVKRTGEKVFLECVQDMDHENMFWYRQDPGLGLRLIYFSYDVKMKEKGDIPEGYSVSREKKERFSLILESASTNQTSMYLCASSPPATTNEKLFFGSGTQLSVL.